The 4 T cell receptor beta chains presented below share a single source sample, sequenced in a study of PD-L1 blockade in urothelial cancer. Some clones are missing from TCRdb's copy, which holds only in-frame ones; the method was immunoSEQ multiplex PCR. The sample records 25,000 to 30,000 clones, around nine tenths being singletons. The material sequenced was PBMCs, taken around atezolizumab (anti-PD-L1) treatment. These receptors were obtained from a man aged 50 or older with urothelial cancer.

The CDR3 protein is CASRLEGATYEQYF. The CDR3, as DNA: TGTGCCAGCAGACTGGAGGGAGCGACCTACGAGCAGTACTTC. The chain is built from TRBV6-5 and TRBJ2-7; possibly TRBD2 for D (6 bases). The CDR3 has 14 residues. The germline CDR1 and CDR2 sequences are MNHEY and SVGAGI. The germline V and J ends were trimmed by 6 bases and 2 bases, with 14 bases remaining between them.

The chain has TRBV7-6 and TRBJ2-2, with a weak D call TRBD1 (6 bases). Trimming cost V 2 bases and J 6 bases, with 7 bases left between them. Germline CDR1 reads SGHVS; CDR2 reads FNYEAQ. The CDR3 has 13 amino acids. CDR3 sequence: CASSLPGAGELFF. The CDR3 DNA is TGTGCCAGCAGCTTACCAGGGGCCGGGGAGCTGTTTTTT.

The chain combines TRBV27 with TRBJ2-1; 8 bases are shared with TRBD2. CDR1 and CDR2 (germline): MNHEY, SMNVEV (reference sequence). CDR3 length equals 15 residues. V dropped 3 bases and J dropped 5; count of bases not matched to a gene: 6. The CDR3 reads CASSFLPGGDNEQFF. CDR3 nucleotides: TGTGCCAGCAGTTTCCTACCGGGAGGGGACAATGAGCAGTTCTTC.

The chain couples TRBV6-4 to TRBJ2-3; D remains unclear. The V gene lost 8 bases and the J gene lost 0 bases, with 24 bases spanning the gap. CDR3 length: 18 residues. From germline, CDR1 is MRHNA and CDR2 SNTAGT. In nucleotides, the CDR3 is TGTGCCAGCCGCTTGGTGAAGATGCGGAACCCTAGCACAGATACGCAGTATTTT. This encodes CASRLVKMRNPSTDTQYF.